This TCR beta chain was captured by sequencing in a study of blood T cell repertoires in COVID-19. Study summary: COVID-19 samples from acute and convalescent phases originated in the United States, Italy and Spain. T cells, B-cell-depleted T cells, or PBMCs provided the cDNA or gDNA that served as material.

CDR1 is LNHDA, CDR2 SQIVND, per germline (reference sequence). The CDR3 length is 12 residues. V dropped 7 bases and J dropped 9; count of bases not matched to a gene: 6. As processed by the authors: How many nucleated cells were present was estimated from reference gene primer amplification. TCRdb's copy holds only in-frame clones and misses some; the assay was immunoSEQ multiplex PCR. V, J and clone size are those of that table, while D and trimming were read from the DNA. The profile shows tens of thousands of clones, roughly 89% of them singletons. The sample taken for sequencing was peripheral blood. This receptor was obtained from a man aged 45-60 years with acute or convalescent COVID-19. The rearrangement uses TRBV19 and TRBJ1-5; TRBD1 agrees at 7 bases. The CDR3 DNA follows: TGTGCCAGTAAGACAGGGTTTCTGCCCCAGCATTTT. Translation gives CASKTGFLPQHF.